These 27 T cell receptor beta chains originate from one sample sequenced in a study of CD8 T cells in ankylosing spondylitis. Via MiXCR, TCRdb re-called the 5' RACE reads, giving one row per CDR3 protein. The sample shows about 130,000 distinct CDR3 sequences, roughly 15% of them seen only once. The sample was blood, either unsorted or a sorted T cell fraction (not recorded which). Source of these receptors: a female donor with ankylosing spondylitis or in good health (not recorded which).

This clonotype was seen at least ten times. The genes are TRBV7-2 and TRBJ2-7, with D perhaps TRBD1 or TRBD2 (5 bases each). CDR1 is SGHTA, CDR2 FQGNSA, per germline. CDR3 length: 13 residues. V was clipped by 5 bases and J by 3 bases, with 11 bases between them. The DNA for the CDR3 is TGTGCCAGCAGCAACCGGGACCGCTACGAGCAGTACTTC. Amino acids: CASSNRDRYEQYF.

In this sample, this clonotype turned up a few times. The V call is TRBV6-4, the J call TRBJ2-2; a possible D gene is TRBD2 (5 bases). Trimming removed 10 bases from V and 6 bases from J, with 18 bases in between. Germline CDR1 is MRHNA and CDR2 is SNTAGT. The CDR3 length is 14 residues. CDR3 protein: CATRGKAEAGELFF. DNA of the CDR3: TGTGCCACCCGAGGGAAGGCGGAAGCCGGGGAGCTGTTTTTT.

This clonotype showed up many times. The chain uses TRBV20-1 and TRBJ2-3; 10 bases map to TRBD2. The CDR3 has 15 amino acids. The junction had 5 bases not matched to a gene; V was cut back by 3 bases and J by 2 bases. Germline assignment: CDR1 DFQATT and CDR2 SNEGSKA (reference sequence). The CDR3 protein is CSASGSGGLTDTQYF. Here the CDR3 DNA reads TGCAGTGCTAGTGGTAGCGGGGGGCTCACAGATACGCAGTATTTT.

This clonotype was counted at least ten times. The chain carries TRBV28 and TRBJ1-4; no clear D gene. The CDR3 spans 17 residues. Germline assignment: CDR1 MDHEN and CDR2 SYDVKM. V lost 8 bases and J lost 5, with 24 bases in between. The CDR3 nucleotides read TGTGCCAGCGGGTTGGCTGGTTATAGTGGTCGAAATGAAAAACTGTTTTTT. Translating gives CASGLAGYSGRNEKLFF.

The sample holds many counts of this clonotype. This chain links TRBV20-1 with TRBJ2-1; D unresolved. CDR1 and CDR2 from the germline V gene are DFQATT and SNEGSKA (reference sequence). Trimming removed 1 base from V and 0 bases from J, with 4 bases in between. CDR3 length equals 13 residues. Written as DNA, the CDR3 is TGCAGTGCTAGAGGAGTCTCCTACAATGAGCAGTTCTTC. Its protein is CSARGVSYNEQFF.

This clonotype was seen a few times. The chain uses TRBV24-1 and TRBJ2-1; 15 bases fit TRBD2. J gave up 10 bases and V 3 bases, and 6 bases lay outside the gene matches. Germline CDR1 KGHDR, CDR2 SFDVKD. This CDR3 is 16 amino acids long. Here the CDR3 DNA reads TGTGCCACCAGTGATGGGACTAGCGGGAGGACCCAGGAGCAGTTCTTC. Translating gives CATSDGTSGRTQEQFF.

Ten or more counts support this clonotype. J is TRBJ2-4 and V is TRBV20-1; a weak D match, TRBD1 (6 bases). CDR1 and CDR2 (germline): DFQATT, SNEGSKA (reference sequence). The V end lost 4 bases, the J end lost 1 base, and 26 bases lay between the germline ends. CDR3 size: 19 residues. Here the CDR3 DNA reads TGCAGTGCTATGGAGGACAGCTTGGGGAAGACCGGGGCCAAAAACATTCAGTACTTC. It codes for CSAMEDSLGKTGAKNIQYF.

This clonotype was observed at least ten times. DNA for the CDR3: TGTGCCAGCAGCTTCAGCGGGGGGGTCAATGGGGCAGATACGCAGTATTTT. Residues: CASSFSGGVNGADTQYF. The chain uses TRBV5-6 and TRBJ2-3, with 10 positions matching TRBD2. CDR3 length: 17 residues. Unmatched junction bases numbered 10, after V lost 2 bases and J lost 4 bases. Per the germline V gene, CDR1 is SGHDT and CDR2 is YYEEEE.

This clonotype occurred many times. The chain has TRBV29-1 and TRBJ2-1; a weak D match, TRBD1 (6 bases). The V gene lost 4 bases and the J gene lost 6 bases, with 13 bases spanning the gap. Germline-derived CDR1 and CDR2 are SQVTM and ANQGSEA. This CDR3 spans 13 amino acids. CDR3 in amino acids: CSVARGGSNEQFF. The DNA for the CDR3 is TGCAGCGTTGCCAGGGGCGGGTCCAATGAGCAGTTCTTC.

A note on this clonotype: Given a much more abundant clone one base away, this may be a read error. This chain links TRBV12-3 or TRBV12-4 with TRBJ2-1, with 10 positions matching TRBD1. This CDR3 region has 16 residues. The CDR3 DNA follows: TGTGCCAGCACCTCGACAGGGGGCAGCTCCTACAATGGGCAGTTCTTC. Residues: CASTSTGGSSYNGQFF.

This clonotype occurred many times. This rearrangement joins TRBV29-1 to TRBJ2-2; tentative D call: TRBD2 (6 bases). The CDR3 spans 12 residues. Per germline, CDR1 SQVTM and CDR2 ANQGSEA. V lost 3 bases and J lost 8, with 10 bases in between. The CDR3 DNA follows: TGCAGCGTTGAGGAGGGCTTGGGGGAGCTGTTTTTT. It codes for CSVEEGLGELFF.

J is TRBJ1-1 and V is TRBV19, with a possible D match to TRBD1 (5 bases). Germline CDR1 and CDR2: LNHDA and SQIVND (reference sequence). V lost 3 bases to trimming and J lost 2 bases, with 7 bases between them. This CDR3 is 13 amino acids long. The CDR3, as DNA: TGTGCCAGTAGTATTGGACAAAACACTGAAGCTTTCTTT. Its protein product is CASSIGQNTEAFF.

This clonotype was seen at least ten times. The rearrangement uses TRBV12-3 or TRBV12-4 and TRBJ1-4; TRBD1 aligns across 9 bases. The CDR3 is 15 residues long. The V segment lost 6 bases and the J segment 1 base; nucleotides outside the gene matches: 3. The CDR3 DNA is TGTGCCAGCAGCTGGGGACAGGGAACTAATGAAAAACTGTTTTTT. It codes for CASSWGQGTNEKLFF.

This clonotype was seen a few times. This chain joins TRBV25-1 and TRBJ2-5; no firm D call. The CDR3 sequence is 12 residues long. CDR1 MGHDK and CDR2 SYGVNS come from the germline V gene. Trimming removed 4 bases at V and 7 bases at J, with 10 bases between. The CDR3 nucleotides read TGTGCCAGCAGTGGAGGAGTTGGGACCCAGTACTTC. Translation gives CASSGGVGTQYF.

This clonotype was detected ten times or more. The V and J genes are TRBV28 and TRBJ2-3, with 10 bases that match TRBD1. The V gene end was trimmed by 7 bases and the J gene end by 3 bases; junction bases not matched to a gene: 7. This CDR3 contains 15 residues. Per the germline V gene, CDR1 is MDHEN and CDR2 is SYDVKM. CDR3 nucleotides: TGTGCCAGCAAGGGCGGACAGGGGGATACAGATACGCAGTATTTT. Encoded protein: CASKGGQGDTDTQYF.

At least ten counts were recorded for this clonotype. The chain uses TRBV20-1 and TRBJ2-1, with 10 bases identical to TRBD2. With V trimmed by 1 base and J by 4 bases, 13 bases remained unmatched. Germline CDR1 reads DFQATT; CDR2 reads SNEGSKA (reference sequence). The CDR3 is made up of 18 amino acids. CDR3 sequence reads: CSARGQKADSGGYNEQFF. In nucleotides, the CDR3 is TGCAGTGCTAGAGGGCAGAAGGCGGATAGCGGGGGGTACAATGAGCAGTTCTTC.

This clonotype showed up many times. The chain employs TRBV25-1 and TRBJ1-2; TRBD1 matches 9 bases. CDR3 length: 13 residues. V trimming: 8 bases; J trimming: 4 bases; junction bases outside the gene matches: 5. Germline V CDR1 and CDR2: MGHDK, SYGVNS. The CDR3 loop reads CASGDRALYGYTF. CDR3 sequence (DNA): TGTGCCAGCGGGGACAGGGCCCTCTATGGCTACACCTTC.

This clonotype was detected ten times or more. The chain uses TRBV10-3 and TRBJ2-3, with 7 bases aligning to TRBD2. Germline V gene lookup returns CDR1 ENHRY and CDR2 SYGVKD. This CDR3 contains 13 residues. The junction had 2 bases not matched to a gene; V was cut back by 3 bases and J by 5 bases. Written as DNA, the CDR3 is TGTGCCATCAGTGATCCGGGAGGAGATACGCAGTATTTT. Amino acids: CAISDPGGDTQYF.

The chain joins TRBV5-6 to TRBJ1-1; no reliable D call. Looked up from germline, CDR1 is SGHDT and CDR2 is YYEEEE. With 0 bases removed from V and 4 bases from J, the gap between germline ends came to 13 bases. CDR3 size: 15 residues. CDR3: CASSLDAVRGTEAFF. The CDR3 DNA is TGTGCCAGCAGCTTGGACGCAGTCAGAGGCACTGAAGCTTTCTTT. The variable domain in full, with the rest retrieved from reference TRBV5-6 and TRBJ1-1, is DAGVTQSPTHLIKTRGQQVTLRCSPKSGHDTVSWYQQALGQGPQFIFQYYEEEERQRGNFPDRFSGHQFPNYSSELNVNALLLGDSALYLCASSLDAVRGTEAFFGQGTRLTVV.

A remark on this clonotype: A read error may explain this, as a much larger clone is one base away. The chain combines TRBV5-1 with TRBJ2-3; D ambiguous. This CDR3 comprises 15 residues. Germline V gene data show CDR1 as SGHRS and CDR2 as YFSETQ. Trimming left V 1 base short and J 10 bases short, with 19 bases between. The CDR3 is CASSLRSHQPGAQYF. DNA of the CDR3: TGCGCCAGCAGCTTGAGGTCTCACCAGCCTGGGGCGCAGTATTTT. Drawing the rest from reference TRBV5-1 and TRBJ2-3, the complete variable domain is KAGVTQTPRYLIKTRGQQVTLSCSPISGHRSVSWYQQTPGQGLQFLFEYFSETQRNKGNFPGRFSGRQFSNSRSEMNVSTLELGDSALYLCASSLRSHQPGAQYFGPGTRLTVL.

This clonotype came up a few times. The genes are TRBV7-9 and TRBJ2-7, with D unresolved. The germline V gene has CDR1 SEHNR and CDR2 FQNEAQ (reference sequence). The V end was cut by 4 bases, the J end by 5 bases, with 15 bases between. The CDR3 extends over 14 amino acids. DNA of the CDR3: TGTGCCAGCAGCTCACCCGAAGGGCAACACGAGCAGTACTTC. Translating it yields CASSSPEGQHEQYF. The full variable domain, its missing parts supplied by reference TRBV7-9 and TRBJ2-7, is DTGVSQNPRHKITKRGQNVTFRCDPISEHNRLYWYRQTLGQGPEFLTYFQNEAQLEKSRLLSDRFSAERPKGSFSTLEIQRTEQGDSAMYLCASSSPEGQHEQYFGPGTRLTVT.

This clonotype was seen only a few times. The rearrangement links TRBV10-3 to TRBJ2-3; 11 bases fit TRBD2. The ends lost 10 bases at V and 3 bases at J; junction bases unmatched: 12. CDR3 size: 16 residues. Germline-derived CDR1 and CDR2 are ENHRY and SYGVKD. DNA for the CDR3: TGTGCCACCTTTAGCGGGGGGGCCGATTGGACAGATACGCAGTATTTT. Translated, it gives CATFSGGADWTDTQYF.

J is TRBJ2-5 and V is TRBV7-2, with 7 bases lining up with TRBD1. Germline V gene sequence: CDR1 SGHTA, CDR2 FQGNSA. The CDR3 spans 15 residues. Unmatched junction bases numbered 9, after V lost 5 bases and J lost 3 bases. The CDR3 sequence: CASSPATGIKETQYF. The CDR3 bases are TGTGCCAGCAGCCCGGCGACAGGGATCAAAGAGACCCAGTACTTC.

This clonotype was counted many times. The V gene is TRBV2, the J gene TRBJ2-7, with 9 bases matching TRBD1. This CDR3 has 15 residues. Trimming cost V 4 bases and J 7 bases; bases outside gene matches: 11. Germline V gene data show CDR1 as SNHLY and CDR2 as FYNNEI. The CDR3 coding sequence is TGTGCCAGCAGTGTAAGGACAGGGGACGGATCTGAGCAGTACTTC. It encodes CASSVRTGDGSEQYF.

This clonotype was counted a few times. V gene TRBV2 combines with J gene TRBJ2-1; TRBD1 is a possible D gene (5 bases). The CDR3 is made up of 15 amino acids. The germline gives CDR1 SNHLY, CDR2 FYNNEI. With 3 bases removed from V and 2 bases from J, the gap between germline ends came to 11 bases. The DNA for the CDR3 is TGTGCCAGCAGTGACTCTGCAGGGCCCTACAATGAGCAGTTCTTC. The encoded protein is CASSDSAGPYNEQFF.

On this clonotype: A read error may produce the germline difference seen at one junction end. The rearrangement joins TRBV25-1 to TRBJ1-3; possibly TRBD1 for D (6 bases). From germline, CDR1 is MGHDK and CDR2 SYGVNS. The CDR3 sequence is 14 residues long. The CDR3 spells CTSSEPGAGNTIYF. The CDR3 DNA follows: TGTACCAGCAGTGAACCAGGGGCTGGAAACACCATATATTTT.

This clonotype was detected ten times or more. The chain carries TRBV3-1 and TRBJ2-3, with D possibly matching TRBD2 (5 bases). The germline CDR1 and CDR2 sequences are LGHDT and YNNKEL (reference sequence). The germline V and J ends were trimmed by 4 bases and 4 bases, with 15 bases remaining between them. There are 15 residues in the CDR3. CDR3 residues: CASSPNPSIADTQYF. CDR3 nucleotides: TGTGCCAGCAGCCCGAACCCTAGCATCGCAGATACGCAGTATTTT.